This record looks at one TCR beta chain sequence and its context. This clone has more than one count but fewer than ten. Its antigen specificity is not known. No base qualities exist here, and no much larger clone lies one base off it. The CDR3 measures 15 amino acids from cysteine to phenylalanine. Here the CDR3 DNA is all that survives: 45 bases in frame from base 1. CDR1 and CDR2, per the germline V gene (reference sequence), are LGHDT and YNNKEL. Trimming removed 2 bases from V and 7 bases from J; the gene matches leave 5 bases unexplained. The sample is drawn from a study of blood T cell repertoires in COVID-19 (TCRdb year 2020). Concerning the study at large: Samples from collaborators originated in the United States, Italy and Spain and spanned both the acute and convalescent phases of COVID-19. The prospective study material was composed of cDNA or gDNA derived from T cells, B-cell-depleted T cells, or PBMCs. Subjects who had been exposed to COVID-19, were actively infected with it, or had recovered from it provided the deeply sampled blood TCRbeta repertoires that made up the dataset. The repertoires were released in a freely available public database intended as a resource for research on the immune response to SARS-CoV-2. The samples were drawn from the first 160 participants of the ongoing ImmuneRACE study and from 950 to 1,500 subjects provided by 6 global collaborators. Nearly every sample came with metadata listing a de-identified subject ID, COVID-19 status, age in years and sex. Where HLA class I and class II types were available, the types were taken from metadata supplied by the sample provider, not from assay-based typing. Paper-wide results and their limitations: The quantity of clinical and demographic metadata differed by source and by participant and was supplied without curation.

In Seattle, one collaborating source enrolled patients while the infection was active and tracked those patients longitudinally over the course of disease. Whole blood was collected in K2EDTA tubes by collaborating institutions according to the institutions' own protocols. Collaborator samples were shipped for TCRbeta analysis as frozen whole blood, isolated PBMCs, or DNA extracted from either sample type. The immunoSEQ Assay, a bias-controlled multiplex PCR, was used to amplify TCRbeta CDR3 regions from genomic DNA. The source study handled its data this way. The number of nucleated cells in each sample was estimated from the amplification of reference gene primers within the assay. To quantify the absolute abundance of each unique TCRbeta CDR3 rearrangement, sequence reads were collapsed and filtered. For each sample, productive Simpson clonality was calculated as the square root of Simpson's diversity index across productive rearrangements. TCRdb limited this immuneACCESS table to in-frame rearrangements with V and J called. A share of clones is missing; checked studies link under half to unresolved V genes, and the rest is unexplained. The V and J calls and the clone size are those of that table, but D and trimming were determined from the DNA. In all, the sample holds some 220,000 clones, and 82% of those were seen once. The top ten constitute about 5.6% of the sample.

The sequenced material came from peripheral blood. The TCR comes from a woman between 70 and 85 years old with COVID-19, enrolled during active disease. In this chain, TRBV3-1 (or the pseudogene TRBV3-2) is recombined with TRBJ1-6, with 7 bases in between that match TRBD1. The base sequence is TGTGCCAGCAGCCAATTGACAGGGTTGAATTCACCCCTCCACTTT. The encoded protein is CASSQLTGLNSPLHF.